The entry below describes one TCR beta chain. This CDR3 spans 13 amino acids. Germline V gene sequence: CDR1 SNHLY, CDR2 FYNNEI. Trimming cost V 7 bases and J 3 bases, with 13 bases left between them. This specimen comes from a study of blood T cell repertoires in COVID-19. The wider study: From the United States, Italy and Spain came samples of acute and convalescent COVID-19. PBMCs, B-cell-depleted T cells, or T cells were the source of the cDNA or gDNA that made up the material.

Authors' methods: Estimation of nucleated cell counts relied on the amplification of reference gene primers. Measured with immunoSEQ multiplex PCR; TCRdb has only the in-frame clones, and not every one. That table is the source of V, J and clone size, and D and trimming were worked out from the DNA. The top ten hold roughly 6.5% of the sample, which has 88,000 or so clones, 65% to 90% seen once. The material sequenced was peripheral blood. The origin of this receptor is a man between 60 and 75 years old with acute or convalescent COVID-19. J is TRBJ2-7 and V is TRBV2, with D possibly matching TRBD1 (5 bases). Here the CDR3 DNA reads TGTGCCAGCATGTTGACAGTGAACTACGAGCAGTACTTC. It specifies CASMLTVNYEQYF.